This TCR beta chain comes out of a study of shared clonotypes between healthy human individuals. General study findings and limits: Only blood was sampled; tissue repertoires likely differ.

This clone has only one observation. Its target is unknown. V was cut by 2 bases and J by 3 bases, with 13 bases left in between. This CDR3 has 15 residues. Germline V gives CDR1 MDHEN, CDR2 SYDVKM. Using immunoSEQ multiplex PCR, the repertoire was profiled, and TCRdb retains in-frame clones only, with some absent. The table has a few million clones, more than 90% seen once. This TCR derives from a man aged 18 to 30 in good health. The chain employs TRBV28 and TRBJ1-2, with TRBD1 as a possible D gene (6 bases). The specimen sequenced was naive CD4+ T cells sorted from blood. As for subset: CD45RA+ positively selected. The CDR3 here is CASSLAGAGDYGYTF. The CDR3 nucleotides are TGTGCCAGCAGTTTAGCAGGGGCAGGGGACTATGGCTACACCTTC.